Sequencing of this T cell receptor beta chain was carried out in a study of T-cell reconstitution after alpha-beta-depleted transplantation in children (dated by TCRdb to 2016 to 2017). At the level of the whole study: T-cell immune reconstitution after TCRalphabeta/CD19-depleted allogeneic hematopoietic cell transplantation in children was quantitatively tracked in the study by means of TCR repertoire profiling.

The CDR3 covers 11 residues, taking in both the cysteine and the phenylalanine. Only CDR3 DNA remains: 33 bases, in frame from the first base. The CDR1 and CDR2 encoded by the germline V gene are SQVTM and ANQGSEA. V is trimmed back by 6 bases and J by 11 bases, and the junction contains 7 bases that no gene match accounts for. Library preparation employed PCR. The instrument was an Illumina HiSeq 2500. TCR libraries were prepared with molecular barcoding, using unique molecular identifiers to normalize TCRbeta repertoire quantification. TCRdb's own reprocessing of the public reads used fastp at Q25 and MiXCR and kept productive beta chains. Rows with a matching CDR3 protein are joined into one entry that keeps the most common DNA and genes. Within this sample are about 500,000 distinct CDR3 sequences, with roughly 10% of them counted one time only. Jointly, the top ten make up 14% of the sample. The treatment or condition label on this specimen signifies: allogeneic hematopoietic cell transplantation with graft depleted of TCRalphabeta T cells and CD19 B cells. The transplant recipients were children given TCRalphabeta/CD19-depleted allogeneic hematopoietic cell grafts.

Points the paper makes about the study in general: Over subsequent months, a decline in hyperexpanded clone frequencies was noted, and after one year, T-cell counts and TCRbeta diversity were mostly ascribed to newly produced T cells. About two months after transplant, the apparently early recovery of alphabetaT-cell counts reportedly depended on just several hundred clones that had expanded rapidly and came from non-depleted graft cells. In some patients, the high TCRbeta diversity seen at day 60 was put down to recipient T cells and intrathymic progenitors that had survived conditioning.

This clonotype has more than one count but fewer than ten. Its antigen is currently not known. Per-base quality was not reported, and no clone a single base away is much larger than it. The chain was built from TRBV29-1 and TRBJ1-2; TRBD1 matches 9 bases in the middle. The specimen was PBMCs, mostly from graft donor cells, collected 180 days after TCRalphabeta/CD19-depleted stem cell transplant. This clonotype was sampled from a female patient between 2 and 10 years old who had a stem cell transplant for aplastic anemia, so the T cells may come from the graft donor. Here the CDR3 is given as CSVGGQGAYTF. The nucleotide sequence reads TGCAGCGTGGGGGGACAGGGAGCTTACACCTTC.